Sequencing of this T cell receptor beta chain was carried out in a study of Ad26.COV2.S vaccination and SARS-CoV-2 variants listed by TCRdb under 2021. Turning to the overall study: Donors in the vaccine arm were drawn from COV1001, a multicentre, randomized, double-blind, placebo-controlled phase I-IIa trial testing Ad26.COV2.S in healthy adults. Trial participants were randomized into five groups of five, in which low-dose or high-dose Ad26.COV2.S was given once or twice, or placebo was given on both occasions. The specificity and breadth of SARS-CoV-2-reactive T cell receptors after Ad26.COV2.S vaccination were assessed by TCRbeta repertoire sequencing. Throughout the experiments and outcome assessment, investigators stayed blinded to trial group allocation. The TCR-sequenced set comprised approximately 32 samples: about 19 Ad26.COV2.S vaccine recipients, 5 placebo recipients and 8 SARS-CoV-2 convalescent individuals. Ad26.COV2.S was administered intramuscularly at 5 x 10^10 or 1 x 10^11 viral particles, either as a single shot or as two shots given 56 days apart.

Regarding this clone: It has no known antigen specificity. Base qualities are not provided; no much larger clone lies one nucleotide away.

The sample's treatment or condition label, in plain terms: roughly 19 received Ad26.COV2.S at low or high dose, single or two shots; 5 received placebo; per-sample allocation not given. Repertoires of vaccine and placebo recipients were sequenced from samples taken on day 63 after the first injection. In Cohort 1b, fewer than 30 adults aged 18-55 years were enrolled at a single site in Boston, USA, between 29 July and 7 August 2020. Ad26.COV2.S was a replication-incompetent adenovirus type 26 vector expressing a prefusion-stabilized SARS-CoV-2 spike protein from the original Wuhan strain. The CDR3, from cysteine to phenylalanine, totals 13 residues. Only the CDR3 part of the read is kept: 39 bases, read in frame from the first base. Trimming takes 7 bases from V and 5 bases from J, and the germline ends sit 14 bases apart. The germline V gene yields MNHEY for CDR1 and SVGAGI for CDR2. Summary of the overall study and its limitations: Higher spike-specific TCR breadth was observed in Ad26.COV2.S recipients than in placebo recipients (P = 0.0014). It was noted by the authors that total T cell responses may have been underestimated by the TCR breadth and depth analyses. After vaccination, spike-specific CD8+ and CD4+ T cell responses were reported to show substantial breadth. Vaccine and placebo recipients had comparable non-spike TCR breadth, which fits with the vaccine containing only spike. The study lacked the statistical power to compare responses across vaccine doses or regimens.

TCRbeta CDR3 regions were sequenced with the immunoSEQ Assay. After extraction, genomic DNA underwent amplification by bias-controlled multiplex PCR, followed by high-throughput sequencing. The authors' analysis ran thus. Collapsing and filtering of sequences were performed to quantify the absolute abundance of each unique TCRbeta CDR3 region. Usable DNA was measured by amplifying reference genes present in all nucleated cells, and TCRbeta template counts were normalized to that usable DNA to estimate T cell fraction. Repertoire TCRs were annotated as SARS-CoV-2-specific by exact matching of V gene, CDR3 amino acid sequence and J gene to a known reactive TCR set. The reference SARS-CoV-2 TCR set was obtained from MIRA and was filtered for enrichment in COVID-19-positive ImmuneCODE repertoires, whereby public or cross-reactive TCRs were removed. Using the MIRA antigens, annotated TCRs were further analysed by specific ORF or by position within an ORF. Breadth was defined as annotated unique rearrangements over total unique productive rearrangements; depth was the summed frequency of those rearrangements. Two-sided Wilcoxon rank-sum tests were used to compare TCR breadth between groups. TCRdb retrieved this table from immuneACCESS and kept in-frame rearrangements only. Not all clones are present; in checked studies, unresolved V genes account for under half, and no reason is known for the remainder. V and J calls and clone size are as listed in that table; D and trimming were resolved from the DNA. This sample comprises about 390,000 clones, approximately 86% of them detected only once. The top ten clones comprise 3.5% of the sample.

This specimen consisted of peripheral blood, obtained in a trial of Ad26.COV2.S vaccine versus placebo. The rearranged segments are TRBV6-5 and TRBJ2-5; possibly the D gene is TRBD2, per 6 matching bases. The TCR comes from a person aged 18-60 years who received the Ad26.COV2.S COVID-19 vaccine or a placebo. The DNA is as follows: TGTGCCAGCATTCGCGGGGAAGGGGAGACCCAGTACTTC. Translated, it gives CASIRGEGETQYF.